This TCR beta chain stems from a study of T cell repertoires in cytomegalovirus infection. Study as a whole: Recently identified HLA-C-restricted CMV epitopes were used, and well-studied HLA-B-restricted CMV epitopes were used as well.

MiXCR was run by TCRdb on the reads, yielding one entry per CDR3 protein. The table includes 600,000 to 700,000 distinct CDR3 sequences, roughly 33% detected once. Study conclusions and caveats: Totalled public TCR beta family frequency picked out people who carried CMV plus the relevant HLA. The study found HLA-C-restricted CMV-specific TCR beta clonotypes dominating the ex vivo response.

On this clonotype itself: Antigen: not known.

Germline loops: CDR1 WNHNN, CDR2 SYGVQD (reference sequence). The CDR3 is 12 amino acids. V lost 4 bases to trimming and J lost 11 bases, with 12 bases between them. This clonotype was obtained from a human donor in good health (CMV status not recorded). Some clones in this sample may be carry-over from other donors' samples. The chain couples TRBV10-1 to TRBJ2-1; D ambiguous. Sequenced here: cultured PBMCs, sampled from culture after CMV antigen stimulation. The CDR3: CASSAGPGKQFF. CDR3 coding DNA: TGCGCCAGCAGTGCCGGCCCCGGAAAGCAGTTCTTC.